This T cell receptor beta chain was captured by sequencing in a study of glioma-infiltrating T cells after dendritic cell vaccination (dated by TCRdb to 2016 to 2017). Broadly, across the study: Of the roughly 15 glioblastoma patients in the cohort, all drawn from Phase I and II dendritic cell vaccination trials, 9 were newly diagnosed and 6 had recurrent disease. TCR sequencing metrics, including TIL content and tumor-blood repertoire overlap, were correlated with survival after dendritic cell vaccination. Autologous tumor lysate-pulsed dendritic cell vaccination was administered to the patients between about 2003 and 2012. The vaccine was prepared from monocyte-derived dendritic cells that were cultured for about 7 days with IL-4 and GM-CSF and then pulsed overnight with autologous tumor lysate. Each patient got three intradermal injections of the dendritic cell vaccine, spaced at biweekly intervals, in the arm below the axilla. In glioblastoma patients vaccinated with dendritic cells, deep sequencing of TCR beta CDR3 regions served to measure the amount of tumor-infiltrating lymphocytes and to compare repertoires between tumor and blood. Study-wide conclusions, independent of this receptor: The three-group TCR overlap response model was characterized as speculative, and prospective validation of the model was stated to be required. TCR clonality showed no direct relationship with survival, which suggests that a diverse polyclonal response may be important. The cohort was small and heterogeneous, and full blood and tumor sets were available for few patients, with initial-recurrent tumor pairs available for even fewer patients. After dendritic cell vaccination, a higher estimated pretreatment TIL content predicted longer time to progression and longer overall survival.

The CDR3 has 14 amino acids, counting the end cysteine and phenylalanine. Only the CDR3 region is kept as DNA, spanning 42 bases read in frame from base 1. V is clipped by 4 bases and J by 3 bases, and the sequence between their germline boundaries is 12 bases long. CDR1 and CDR2 are read off the germline V gene as MDHEN and SYDVKM. Comments on this clone: No antigen is known for it. Per-base quality was not reported, and no clone a single base away is much larger than it.

Using the immunoSEQ assay, TCRB CDR3 regions were amplified from approximately 1.9 micrograms of genomic DNA, or from all available DNA when less than that was on hand. For multiplex PCR, 60 forward primers for TCR V beta segments and 13 reverse primers for J beta segments were used. To estimate reads per starting template, synthetic control templates were spiked into each sample at limiting dilution. The Illumina HiSeq System generated 87 bp sequencing reads. As for how the authors treated the data: PCR and sequencing errors were removed by a nearest neighbor algorithm that merged closely related sequences. TCR overlap was measured as the percentage of unique tumor TCR beta sequences also present in the same patient's peripheral blood. The table comes from immuneACCESS by way of TCRdb, which keeps in-frame sequences with V and J called. Part of the clones is missing from these tables; in studies checked, under half for an unresolved V gene and the rest for unknown reasons. V, J and clone size are taken as reported in that table, and D and trimming were inferred from the DNA itself. In all, the sample holds 98,000 or so clones, and 80% of those were seen once. The top ten clones comprise 5.4% of the sample.

Read against the paper, the sample's time point label means: after dendritic cell vaccination, including at tumor progression/relapse. Patients were selected on the basis of adequate residual fresh-frozen tumor tissue and more than two years of available survival data. Molecular status otherwise varied across the glioblastoma patients, but none of them carried an isocitrate dehydrogenase mutation. PBMC collection took place before vaccination, two weeks after the third vaccination, and at tumor progression if progression occurred. The Qiagen DNeasy Blood extraction Kit was used to extract genomic DNA.

The rearranged chain carries TRBV28 and TRBJ2-5; the D gene is possibly TRBD1, with 6 bases matching. This receptor was obtained from a human donor with glioblastoma. Here the sequenced sample was blood, taken after dendritic cell vaccination. The CDR3 is CASSSPPGEETQYF. The DNA sequence follows: TGTGCCAGCAGTTCACCTCCAGGGGAAGAGACCCAGTACTTC.